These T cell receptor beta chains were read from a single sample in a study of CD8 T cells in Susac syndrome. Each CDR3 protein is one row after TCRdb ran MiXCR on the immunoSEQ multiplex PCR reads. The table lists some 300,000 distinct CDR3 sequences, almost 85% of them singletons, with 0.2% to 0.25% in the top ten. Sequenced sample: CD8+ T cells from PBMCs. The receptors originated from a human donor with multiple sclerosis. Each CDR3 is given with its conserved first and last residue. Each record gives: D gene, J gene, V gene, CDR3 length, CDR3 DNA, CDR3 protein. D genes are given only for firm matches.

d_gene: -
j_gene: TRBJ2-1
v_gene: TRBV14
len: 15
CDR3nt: TGTGCCAGCAGCCAAGAAGACACAGGGTACAATGAGCAGTTCTTC
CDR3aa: CASSQEDTGYNEQFF

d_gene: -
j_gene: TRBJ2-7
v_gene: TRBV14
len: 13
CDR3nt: TGTGCCAGCAACCCCGGGACGTCCTACGAGCAGTACTTC
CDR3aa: CASNPGTSYEQYF

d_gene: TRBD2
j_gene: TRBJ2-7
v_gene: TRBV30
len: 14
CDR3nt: TGTGCCTGGAGTGTGACTAGCGGGAACTACGAGCAGTACTTC
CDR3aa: CAWSVTSGNYEQYF

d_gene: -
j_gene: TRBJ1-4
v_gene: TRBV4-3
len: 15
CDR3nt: TGCGCCAGCAGCCAAGAGGCAGGGGAATTCGGAAAACTGTTTTTT
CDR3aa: CASSQEAGEFGKLFF

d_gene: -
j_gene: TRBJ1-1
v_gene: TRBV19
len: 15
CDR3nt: TGTGCCAGTAGTCCCGGGGGCAGGGCGAACACTGAAGCTTTCTTT
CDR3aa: CASSPGGRANTEAFF

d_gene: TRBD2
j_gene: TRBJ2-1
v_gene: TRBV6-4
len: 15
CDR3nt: TGTGCCAGCAGCCCTTTAATAGCGGGAGGCGGTGAGCAGTTCTTC
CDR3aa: CASSPLIAGGGEQFF

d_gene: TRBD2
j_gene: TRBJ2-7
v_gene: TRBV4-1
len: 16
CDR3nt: TGCGCCAGCAGCCAAGATTTGGGTGCTAGCGGGGACGAGCAGTACTTC
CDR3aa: CASSQDLGASGDEQYF

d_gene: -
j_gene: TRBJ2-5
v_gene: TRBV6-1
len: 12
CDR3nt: TGTGCCGCCTCTAAGTGGGGTGAGACCCAGTACTTC
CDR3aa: CAASKWGETQYF

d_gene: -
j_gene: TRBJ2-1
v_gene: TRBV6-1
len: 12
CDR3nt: TGTGCCAGCAGTAGACTACTAAATGAGCAGTTCTTC
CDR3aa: CASSRLLNEQFF

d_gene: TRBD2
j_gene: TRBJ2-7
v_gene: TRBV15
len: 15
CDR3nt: TGTGCCACCAGCCAGACTAGCGGGACGTGGTACGAGCAGTACTTC
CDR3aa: CATSQTSGTWYEQYF

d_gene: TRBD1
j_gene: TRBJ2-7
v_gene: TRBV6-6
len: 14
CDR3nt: TGTGCCAGCAGTTCCGCGGACAGGGGGCCCGAGCAGTACTTC
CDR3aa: CASSSADRGPEQYF